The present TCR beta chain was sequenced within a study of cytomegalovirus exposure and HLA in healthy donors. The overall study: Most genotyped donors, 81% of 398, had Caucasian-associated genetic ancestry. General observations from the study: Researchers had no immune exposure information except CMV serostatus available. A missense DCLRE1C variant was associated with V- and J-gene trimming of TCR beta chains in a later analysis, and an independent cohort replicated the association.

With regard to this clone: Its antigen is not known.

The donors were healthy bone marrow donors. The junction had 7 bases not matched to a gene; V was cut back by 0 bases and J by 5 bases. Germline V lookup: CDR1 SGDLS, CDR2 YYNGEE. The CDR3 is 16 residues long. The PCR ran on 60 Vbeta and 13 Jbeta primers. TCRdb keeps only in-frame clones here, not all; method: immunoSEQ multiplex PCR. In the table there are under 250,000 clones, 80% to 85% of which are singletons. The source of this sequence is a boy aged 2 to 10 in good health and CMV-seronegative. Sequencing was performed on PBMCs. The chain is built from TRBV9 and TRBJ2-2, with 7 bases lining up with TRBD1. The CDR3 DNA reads TGTGCCAGCAGCGTAGAGGGACAGCCGTTGACCGGGGAGCTGTTTTTT. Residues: CASSVEGQPLTGELFF.